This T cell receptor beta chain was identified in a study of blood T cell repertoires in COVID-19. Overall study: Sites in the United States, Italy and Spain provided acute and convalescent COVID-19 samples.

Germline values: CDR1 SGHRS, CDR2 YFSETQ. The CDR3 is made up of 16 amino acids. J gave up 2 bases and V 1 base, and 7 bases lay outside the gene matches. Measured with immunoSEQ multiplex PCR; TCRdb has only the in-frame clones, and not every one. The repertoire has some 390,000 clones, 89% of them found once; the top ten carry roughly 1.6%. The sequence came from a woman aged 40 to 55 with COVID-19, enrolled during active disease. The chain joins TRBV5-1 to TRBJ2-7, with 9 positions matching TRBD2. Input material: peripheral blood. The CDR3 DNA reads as TGCGCCAGCAGCTTGTTCGCAGCGGGAGGCACCTACGAGCAGTACTTC. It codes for CASSLFAAGGTYEQYF.